This TCR beta chain was documented in a study of cytomegalovirus exposure and HLA in healthy donors. V dropped 1 base and J dropped 5 bases, with 15 bases sitting between them. The CDR3 is made up of 16 amino acids. Germline lookup yields CDR1 SEHNR and CDR2 FQNEAQ (reference sequence). The PCR employed 60 Vbeta primers together with 13 Jbeta primers. Assay used: immunoSEQ multiplex PCR; TCRdb lists only in-frame clones, some missing. The sample holds about 190,000 clones, 70% to 75% seen once. Study outcomes and limitations: Common viral pathogens were later found to be apparently linked to several of the most significant clusters.

Note on this clone: Its antigen remains unknown.

This TCR derives from a woman in her 30s in good health and CMV-seropositive. The source material was PBMCs. The rearrangement links TRBV7-9 to TRBJ2-1; a weak D match, TRBD1 (6 bases). The CDR3 DNA reads TGTGCCAGCAGCTTAGTATCCAGGGGTGGTAACAATGAGCAGTTCTTC. Its translation: CASSLVSRGGNNEQFF.